The clone carrying this T cell receptor (beta chain) has a single count. No antigen is known for it. This CDR3 has 12 residues. Germline V gives CDR1 SGHTA, CDR2 FQGNSA. V was clipped by 4 bases and J by 4 bases, with 8 bases between them. The record originates from a study of OX40 agonist ivuxolimab in advanced cancers. Repertoires were generated with immunoSEQ multiplex PCR, while TCRdb's copy carries only in-frame clones and drops some. This table has around 78,000 clones, 81% appearing once. Study findings and constraints: Expanded peripheral T-cell antigen specificity went undetermined. Clonal expansion by week 6 occurred in CD4+ and CD8+ blood T cells (at 0.1 to 3.0 mg/kg).

Here the sequenced sample was CD4+ or CD8+ T cells sorted from blood, taken in a trial of the OX40 agonist ivuxolimab. The TCR sequence derives from an adult with an advanced solid tumor such as melanoma, head and neck, liver or kidney cancer. The gene calls are TRBV7-2 and TRBJ2-7; D call uncertain. The CDR3 spells CASSSSGYEQYF. The CDR3 DNA reads TGTGCCAGCAGCTCGTCGGGTTACGAGCAGTACTTC.